The 19 T cell receptor beta chains below all came from one sample that was sequenced in a study of OX40 agonist ivuxolimab in advanced cancers. Using immunoSEQ multiplex PCR, the repertoire was profiled, and TCRdb retains in-frame clones only, with some absent. The table includes just over 35,000 clones, about four fifths detected once. The sequencing here drew on CD4+ or CD8+ T cells sorted from blood, taken in a trial of the OX40 agonist ivuxolimab. These receptors were collected from an adult with an advanced solid tumor such as melanoma, head and neck, liver or kidney cancer.

The J gene is TRBJ1-6, the V gene TRBV5-4, with 9 bases identical to TRBD1. V trimming: 0 bases; J trimming: 7 bases; junction bases outside the gene matches: 2. Germline lookup yields CDR1 SGHNT and CDR2 YYREEE (reference sequence). The CDR3 consists of 15 residues. Here the CDR3 reads CASSLEGQGNSPLHF. In DNA, the CDR3 is TGTGCCAGCAGCTTGGAGGGACAGGGAAATTCACCCCTCCACTTT.

The chain joins TRBV5-4 to TRBJ1-1; 8 bases fit TRBD1. The V gene end was trimmed by 4 bases and the J gene end by 4 bases; junction bases not matched to a gene: 6. The CDR3 has 14 amino acids. Per the germline V gene, CDR1 is SGHNT and CDR2 is YYREEE (reference sequence). The CDR3 DNA is TGTGCCAGCAGCACAGAGGACAGGGTCACTGAAGCTTTCTTT. Its protein is CASSTEDRVTEAFF.

Details on this clone: The sample carries other DNA sequences with the same CDR3. The chain uses TRBV4-1 and TRBJ1-2, with 9 positions matching TRBD1. CDR1 and CDR2 from the germline V gene are MGHRA and YSYEKL. This CDR3 region has 13 residues. V was pared by 3 bases and J by 8 bases, with 4 bases of the junction left unmatched. The CDR3, as DNA: TGCGCCAGCAGCCAGACAACAGGGGGCGGCTACACCTTC. Residues: CASSQTTGGGYTF.

The chain carries TRBV4-1 and TRBJ2-1, with 7 bases lining up with TRBD2. Germline-derived CDR1 and CDR2 are MGHRA and YSYEKL. The CDR3 is made up of 14 amino acids. Germline trimming cut 0 bases from V and 6 bases from J; bases unmatched to any gene: 2. This CDR3 is CASSQDSGGNEQFF. In DNA form, the CDR3 reads TGCGCCAGCAGCCAAGATTCGGGGGGCAATGAGCAGTTCTTC.

In DNA form, the CDR3 reads TGTGCCAGCAGCCGGGGCAGGACGGGCTACGAGCAGTACTTC. It specifies CASSRGRTGYEQYF. The V and J genes are TRBV7-6 and TRBJ2-7, with D perhaps given as TRBD1 or TRBD2 (5 bases each). The CDR3 is 14 residues long. The V end lost 5 bases, the J end lost 3 bases, and 14 bases lay between the germline ends. Germline V gene data show CDR1 as SGHVS and CDR2 as FNYEAQ.

The V and J genes are TRBV15 and TRBJ2-5; unclear D gene. This CDR3 has 13 residues. Trimming left V 0 bases short and J 5 bases short, with 7 bases between. Germline CDR1 and CDR2: LNHNV and YYDKDF (reference sequence). CDR3 nucleotide sequence: TGTGCCACCAGCAGAGATCTCTCGGAGACCCAGTACTTC. It translates to CATSRDLSETQYF.

This clone was seen more than once but under ten times. The chain uses TRBV19 and TRBJ2-7; D remains unclear. V was clipped by 0 bases and J by 2 bases, with 11 bases between them. The CDR3 spans 15 residues. Germline CDR1 is LNHDA and CDR2 is SQIVND (reference sequence). In DNA, the CDR3 is TGTGCCAGTAGTATAGATCACGACCGCACCTACGAGCAGTACTTC. Amino acids: CASSIDHDRTYEQYF.

The chain has TRBV4-1 and TRBJ1-1; TRBD1 is a possible D gene (5 bases). Germline CDR1 is MGHRA and CDR2 is YSYEKL. The CDR3 is 15 residues long. Trimming shortened V by 4 bases and J by 5 bases, and 17 bases separated the two germline ends. The CDR3 region has the DNA TGCGCCAGCAGCCCTCCCTGGCAGGGAGAGACTGAAGCTTTCTTT. This encodes CASSPPWQGETEAFF.

As for this clone: Given the absence of the conserved phenylalanine or tryptophan at the CDR3 end, a read error is likely. The limits of the CDR3 on the DNA are not certain, so only TCRdb's listed CDR3 is given. The CDR3 sequence is CASSNAVFH. This chain uses TRBV21-1 with TRBJ1-1; TRBD1 reflects the table's D call only, with no check against the DNA. TRBV21-1 is a recognized pseudogene. The CDR3 has 9 amino acids, counting both end residues.

The chain joins TRBV6-6 to TRBJ2-7; weak D call: TRBD2 (6 bases). This CDR3 has 15 amino acids. V dropped 0 bases and J dropped 3 bases, with 12 bases sitting between them. The V gene's germline CDR1 is MNHNY and CDR2 SVGAGI (reference sequence). The chain's CDR3 is CASSYSLASNYEQYF. The CDR3 DNA reads as TGTGCCAGCAGTTACTCTCTAGCGTCGAACTACGAGCAGTACTTC.

The rearrangement joins TRBV4-1 to TRBJ2-7; TRBD2 aligns across 9 bases. CDR1 and CDR2 (germline): MGHRA, YSYEKL. The V segment lost 2 bases and the J segment 4 bases; nucleotides outside the gene matches: 6. The CDR3 loop spans 15 amino acids. The CDR3 loop is CASSQLSGSGYEQYF. CDR3 nucleotide sequence: TGCGCCAGCAGCCAACTTAGCGGGAGCGGGTACGAGCAGTACTTC.

CDR3 sequence (DNA): TGTGCCAGCAGTCCGGGGGGGGACTACAATGAGCAGTTCTTC. Translated: CASSPGGDYNEQFF. The V call is TRBV6-5, the J call TRBJ2-1; 8 nucleotides align to TRBD2. J lost 3 bases, V lost 5 bases, and 3 bases had no gene match. The CDR3 is 14 amino acids. CDR1 and CDR2 from the germline V gene are MNHEY and SVGAGI.

V gene TRBV2 combines with J gene TRBJ2-7; D is unresolved. Germline V gene sequence: CDR1 SNHLY, CDR2 FYNNEI. Trimming shortened V by 6 bases and J by 0 bases, and 6 bases separated the two germline ends. This CDR3 comprises 12 residues. The DNA of the CDR3 is TGTGCCAGCAGCATTAGCTCCTACGAGCAGTACTTC. Translation: CASSISSYEQYF.

The chain links TRBV19 to TRBJ2-7, with TRBD2 matching over 7 bases. Germline V gene lookup returns CDR1 LNHDA and CDR2 SQIVND (reference sequence). The CDR3 contains 11 residues. V shed 9 bases and J 5 bases; nucleotides not matched to a gene: 4. The CDR3 spells CASGGGNEQYF. The CDR3 DNA reads TGTGCCAGCGGGGGAGGGAACGAGCAGTACTTC. Full variable domain (rest looked up from reference TRBV19 and TRBJ2-7): DGGITQSPKYLFRKEGQNVTLSCEQNLNHDAMYWYRQDPGQGLRLIYYSQIVNDFQKGDIAEGYSVSREKKESFPLTVTSAQKNPTAFYLCASGGGNEQYFGPGTRLTVT.

The genes are TRBV2 and TRBJ2-5, with D possibly matching TRBD2 (6 bases). This CDR3 is 17 amino acids long. Germline lookup yields CDR1 SNHLY and CDR2 FYNNEI. Trimming cost V 2 bases and J 3 bases, with 19 bases left between them. The CDR3 DNA is TGTGCCAGCAGTGAATTCGGACTGACTAGATCTAAAGAGACCCAGTACTTC. Its translation is CASSEFGLTRSKETQYF.

The chain recombines TRBV6-6 with TRBJ1-1, with D unclear. CDR1 is MNHNY and CDR2 is SVGAGI in the germline V gene (reference sequence). This CDR3 has 14 amino acids. The V gene lost 7 bases and the J gene lost 3 bases, with 15 bases spanning the gap. In nucleotides, the CDR3 is TGTGCCAGCAACTTCTTACTCAGTGACACTGAAGCTTTCTTT. It specifies CASNFLLSDTEAFF.

The rearrangement joins TRBV7-8 to TRBJ2-3; TRBD2 matches 14 bases. The CDR3 totals 19 residues. Germline loops: CDR1 SGHVS, CDR2 FQNEAQ. Trimming took 2 bases from V and 2 from J; bases not matched to a gene: 9. Here the CDR3 reads CASSLPLTSGRDPTDTQYF. The DNA of the CDR3 is TGTGCCAGCAGCTTACCCCTGACTAGCGGGAGGGACCCCACAGATACGCAGTATTTT.

V gene TRBV19 combines with J gene TRBJ1-1; 9 bases map to TRBD1. There are 13 residues in the CDR3. V shed 7 bases, J shed 4 bases, and the junction held 4 bases outside the gene matches. Germline V gives CDR1 LNHDA, CDR2 SQIVND (reference sequence). CDR3 loop: CASMQTGGTEAFF. The CDR3 nucleotides read TGTGCCAGTATGCAGACAGGGGGCACTGAAGCTTTCTTT.

This rearrangement joins TRBV28 to TRBJ2-3; perhaps TRBD2 as D (5 bases). The CDR3 contains 16 residues. Trimming shortened V by 1 base and J by 3 bases, and 14 bases separated the two germline ends. Germline loops: CDR1 MDHEN, CDR2 SYDVKM. CDR3 DNA: TGTGCCAGCAGTTTATTGTTACTAGTTCGGACAGATACGCAGTATTTT. It encodes CASSLLLLVRTDTQYF.